These T cell receptor beta chains were read from a single sample in a study of OX40 agonist ivuxolimab in advanced cancers. TCRdb's table, derived via immunoSEQ multiplex PCR, lists solely in-frame clones and lacks some. Among 65,000 to 85,000 clones, approximately 94% were seen once, and the ten largest hold 14%. This material consisted of CD4+ or CD8+ T cells sorted from blood, taken in a trial of the OX40 agonist ivuxolimab. The receptors here all came from an adult with an advanced solid tumor such as melanoma, head and neck, liver or kidney cancer. Each CDR3 is given with its conserved first and last residue. A D gene is named only where the DNA matches it firmly.

V gene | D gene | CDR3 protein
TRBV7-7 | NA | CASSQKGDPGETQYF
TRBV5-4 | NA | CASSENTEAFF
TRBV9 | NA | CASSGPVTGLSYEQYF
TRBV7-9 | NA | CASSSPGDTEAFF
TRBV9 | NA | CASSVAALQVPSSGNTIYF
TRBV10-3 | TRBD1 | CAISEAGGDEQYF
TRBV5-4 | TRBD2 | CASPGSGGPGDEQFF
TRBV28 | TRBD2 | CASTLPSGSYEQYF
TRBV21-1 | NA | CASSKPTEYEQYF
TRBV27 | NA | CASSLNGPLNTEAFF
TRBV28 | NA | CASSPTHTQYF
TRBV27 | TRBD1 | CASSSTGGSQETQYF
TRBV7-2 | NA | CASSPRGDGTGELFF
TRBV14 | NA | CASSQEIMPSEGPEQFF
TRBV10-3 | TRBD1 | CAISGLQGAGFGETQYF
TRBV5-6 | NA | CASSLGVSWQATGEQYF
TRBV27 | NA | CASSLGLSYEQYF
TRBV5-1 | NA | CASSLVGTMNTEAFF
TRBV6-5 | NA | CASSLAHGGNTEAFF
TRBV18 | NA | CASSPPRVNQGEAFF
TRBV27 | NA | CASSSVRLDTQYF
TRBV7-9 | NA | CASSNRASGYGYTF
TRBV12-5 | TRBD1 | CASGWTGPLQETQYF
TRBV10-3 | NA | CAISPGERVNTEAFF
TRBV5-1 | NA | CASSPTGTSYEQYF
TRBV5-5 | NA | CASSLGDRGNQPQHF